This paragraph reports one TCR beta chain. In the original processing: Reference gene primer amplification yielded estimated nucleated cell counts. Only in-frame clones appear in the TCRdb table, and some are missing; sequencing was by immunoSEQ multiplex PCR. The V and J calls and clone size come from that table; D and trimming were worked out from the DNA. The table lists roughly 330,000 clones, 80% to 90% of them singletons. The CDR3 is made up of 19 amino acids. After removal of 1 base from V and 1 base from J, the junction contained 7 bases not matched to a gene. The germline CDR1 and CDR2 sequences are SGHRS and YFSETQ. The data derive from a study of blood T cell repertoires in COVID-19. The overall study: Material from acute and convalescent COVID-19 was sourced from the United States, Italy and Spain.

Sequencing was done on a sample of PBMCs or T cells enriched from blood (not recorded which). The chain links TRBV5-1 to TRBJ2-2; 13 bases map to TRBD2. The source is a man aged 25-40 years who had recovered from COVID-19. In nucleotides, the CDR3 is TGCGCCAGCAGCTTGAAGGGGACTAGCGGGGTTTTGAACACCGGGGAGCTGTTTTTT. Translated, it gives CASSLKGTSGVLNTGELFF.